What follows is one T cell receptor (beta chain) and its context. Its antigen target is currently unknown. There are no base qualities to consult, and no much larger clone falls within one base. Participants in the prospective study were aged roughly 18 to 100 years, lived in more than 20 United States geographic areas, and enrolled through a virtual design. To assign participants to cohorts, the prospective study relied on clinical history that participants themselves reported in a screening survey and a study questionnaire. For ImmuneRACE Cohort 3, a participant was defined as recovered based on two consecutive negative NP/OP PCR tests, clearance by a healthcare professional, or resolution of symptoms. In the prospective study, whole blood, serum and a nasopharyngeal or oropharyngeal swab were collected from each participant by mobile phlebotomists. Additional blood draws and questionnaires over an approximately 2-month period could optionally be provided by prospective study participants. Before DNA extraction, prospective study blood samples were shipped either frozen or at room temperature.

TCRbeta CDR3 regions were amplified from genomic DNA by means of the immunoSEQ Assay, a bias-controlled multiplex PCR. The authors processed their data as follows. Nucleated cell counts per sample were estimated from amplification of reference gene primers within the assay. To quantify the absolute abundance of each unique TCRbeta CDR3 rearrangement, sequence reads were collapsed and filtered. For each sample, productive Simpson clonality was calculated by taking the square root of Simpson's diversity index across productive rearrangements. TCRdb stores this immuneACCESS table with in-frame sequences only. Part of the clones is absent; in the studies checked, under half of the shortfall reflects unresolved V genes, and no reason is known for the rest. Clonal size and the V and J genes are those of that table, whereas D and trimming came from the DNA. Here the sample has some 490,000 clones; 88% occur a single time. Roughly 8.5% of the sample lies in the top ten.

This entry comes from a study of blood T cell repertoires in COVID-19 (dated by TCRdb to the early 2020s). Background for the entire study: Samples covering the acute and convalescent phases of COVID-19 were provided by collaborators in the United States, Italy and Spain. The material from the prospective study consisted of cDNA or gDNA derived from T cells, B-cell-depleted T cells, or PBMCs. Deeply sampled blood TCRbeta repertoires from subjects exposed to, actively infected with, or recovered from COVID-19 were included in the dataset. The repertoires were released in a freely available public database intended as a resource for research on the immune response to SARS-CoV-2. The samples were drawn from the first 160 participants of the ongoing ImmuneRACE study and from 950 to 1,500 subjects provided by 6 global collaborators. A de-identified subject ID, COVID-19 status, age in years and sex were almost always included in the sample metadata. HLA class I and class II types, where available, came from metadata supplied by the sample provider rather than from assay-based typing. Overall study outcomes, separate from this receptor: Clinical and demographic metadata were provided uncurated, with the amount varying by source and participant.

The CDR3 runs 15 residues from the cysteine to the phenylalanine. The CDR3 DNA has 45 bases and is translated from base 1. Sequences MNHEY (CDR1) and SMNVEV (CDR2) are obtained from the germline V gene (reference sequence). V loses 6 bases at its end and J loses 5 bases; junction bases beyond the gene matches: 12. The sequence is built from TRBV27 and TRBJ1-2, with 7 bases in between that match TRBD1. The clonotype originates from a woman in her fifties or sixties who had recovered from COVID-19. The sequenced material came from PBMCs or T cells enriched from blood (not recorded which). CDR3 sequence: CASSLKGGAGYGYTF. In nucleotide form, the sequence is TGTGCCAGCAGCCTGAAAGGGGGCGCAGGATATGGCTACACCTTC.